One and the same sample provided the 27 T cell receptor beta chains below, sequenced in a study of T-cell memory formation after mild COVID-19. TCRdb re-called the 5' RACE reads with MiXCR, one entry per CDR3 protein. The sample shows 75,000 to 90,000 distinct CDR3 sequences, about 15% of them seen only once. The sample was PBMCs or a T cell subset sorted from them (not recorded which). The receptors derive from an adult woman who had mild COVID-19 (a few samples of this study predate the infection). Cell type and time point are not known.

The table lists this clonotype with many counts. V gene TRBV29-1 combines with J gene TRBJ2-5; tentative D call: TRBD2 (5 bases). The CDR3 extends over 14 amino acids. Trimming took off 6 bases at V and 1 base at J, with 15 bases between the two ends. Looked up from germline, CDR1 is SQVTM and CDR2 is ANQGSEA. The CDR3 protein is CSVTDYNTQETQYF. The CDR3 nucleotides read TGCAGCGTGACCGACTATAACACCCAAGAGACCCAGTACTTC.

This clonotype was recorded a few times. The chain couples TRBV6-5 to TRBJ2-1; TRBD1 agrees at 9 bases. Germline V gene sequence: CDR1 MNHEY, CDR2 SVGAGI. The CDR3 runs to 14 residues. J gave up 7 bases and V 6 bases, and 7 bases lay outside the gene matches. The CDR3 region has the DNA TGTGCCAGCAGCCTATGGACAGGGGAAAATGAGCAGTTCTTC. Translation: CASSLWTGENEQFF.

This clonotype showed up just a few times. The chain joins TRBV9 to TRBJ2-6; D gene unclear. The ends were cut back, 5 bases at V and 0 bases at J, with 9 bases in the middle. This CDR3 region has 15 residues. CDR1 is SGDLS and CDR2 is YYNGEE in the germline V gene. The CDR3 nucleotides are TGTGCCAGCAGGTTTAGAGTCTCTGGGGCCAACGTCCTGACTTTC. Protein: CASRFRVSGANVLTF.

This clonotype was counted between two and nine times. J is TRBJ1-5 and V is TRBV12-3 or TRBV12-4, with 9 nucleotides matching TRBD1. Unmatched junction bases numbered 8, after V lost 4 bases and J lost 4 bases. The CDR3 extends over 16 amino acids. The CDR3 here is CASSSTRDRVNQPQHF. The CDR3, as DNA: TGTGCCAGCAGTTCTACGAGGGACAGGGTGAATCAGCCCCAGCATTTT.

The J gene is TRBJ2-6, the V gene TRBV12-3 or TRBV12-4; TRBD1 aligns across 12 bases. This CDR3 has 18 amino acids. The ends lost 7 bases at V and 4 bases at J; junction bases unmatched: 11. CDR3 nucleotide sequence: TGTGCCAGCACCCCACCCCGGGACAGGGGGCGCGGGGCCAACGTCCTGACTTTC. Its protein is CASTPPRDRGRGANVLTF.

This clonotype was recorded many times. The CDR3 here is CASSNPGETQYF. The CDR3 region has the DNA TGTGCCAGCAGCAACCCCGGGGAGACCCAGTACTTC. The chain uses TRBV7-9 and TRBJ2-5; no reliable D call. There are 12 residues in the CDR3. CDR1 and CDR2 (germline): SEHNR, FQNEAQ (reference sequence). V lost 5 bases to trimming and J lost 5 bases, with 9 bases between them.

The chain joins TRBV12-3 or TRBV12-4 to TRBJ2-3; perhaps TRBD2 as D (6 bases). The CDR3 has 14 residues. The V end was cut by 6 bases, the J end by 6 bases, with 16 bases between. Here the CDR3 reads CASSQGSGVDTQYF. CDR3 in DNA: TGTGCCAGCAGCCAAGGATCGGGGGTGGATACGCAGTATTTT.

A few counts support this clonotype. The chain is built from TRBV20-1 and TRBJ2-4; tentative D call: TRBD1 (6 bases). V dropped 6 bases and J dropped 1 base, with 16 bases sitting between them. The germline CDR1 and CDR2 sequences are DFQATT and SNEGSKA (reference sequence). This CDR3 region has 15 residues. Here the CDR3 DNA reads TGCAGTGCGGAAGGGGGTACGGGGGCCAAAAACATTCAGTACTTC. As protein: CSAEGGTGAKNIQYF.

This chain connects TRBV5-1 to TRBJ2-7; D is unclear. There are 12 residues in the CDR3. Between the trimmed V and J ends, which lost 2 bases and 7 bases, there was a span of 10 bases. Germline CDR1 and CDR2: SGHRS and YFSETQ. The CDR3 DNA reads TGCGCCAGCAGCTTAAAGGGAAATGAGCAGTACTTC. Amino acid sequence: CASSLKGNEQYF.

This clonotype has only a few counts. The chain carries TRBV11-2 and TRBJ1-3; no clear D. Germline loops: CDR1 SGHAT, CDR2 FQNNGV. V was trimmed by 4 bases and J by 2 bases, leaving 21 bases between them. The CDR3 extends over 18 amino acids. The CDR3 DNA is TGTGCCAGCAGCTCCTCAACCGTATACGGGCCGGCTGGAAACACCATATATTTT. This gives the protein CASSSSTVYGPAGNTIYF.

CDR3 DNA: TGCAGTGCACATGCAGGGGGCGACTACAATGAGCAGTTCTTC. It specifies CSAHAGGDYNEQFF. The chain is built from TRBV20-1 and TRBJ2-1; 8 nucleotides match TRBD1. V was clipped by 6 bases and J by 3 bases; unmatched bases: 7. CDR1 DFQATT and CDR2 SNEGSKA come from the germline V gene (reference sequence). The CDR3 runs 14 residues.

The rearrangement joins TRBV5-1 to TRBJ1-1; the match to TRBD1 covers 9 bases. Germline CDR1 SGHRS, CDR2 YFSETQ. The CDR3 loop spans 16 amino acids. Germline trimming cut 0 bases from V and 5 bases from J; bases unmatched to any gene: 8. CDR3 bases: TGCGCCAGCAGCTTGGCAACCGGGACAGGGACTACTGAAGCTTTCTTT. It codes for CASSLATGTGTTEAFF.

The chain recombines TRBV4-2 with TRBJ1-1; tentatively, D is TRBD1 (6 bases). In germline, CDR1 is LGHNA, CDR2 YNFKEQ. The V end lost 5 bases, the J end lost 1 base, and 14 bases lay between the germline ends. This CDR3 is built from 15 residues. In DNA form, the CDR3 reads TGTGCCAGCAGCAACAGGGACGGAGAGAACACTGAAGCTTTCTTT. Translated, it gives CASSNRDGENTEAFF.

This clonotype has just a few counts. V is TRBV6-5 and J is TRBJ2-1; D unclear. CDR3 length: 15 residues. Trimming took 2 bases from V and 0 from J, leaving 8 bases between them. The V gene's germline CDR1 is MNHEY and CDR2 SVGAGI. The CDR3 bases are TGTGCCAGCAGTTACCTGTTAAGCTCCTACAATGAGCAGTTCTTC. Translated, it gives CASSYLLSSYNEQFF.

The rearrangement uses TRBV30 and TRBJ2-7; D call uncertain. The CDR3 sequence is 12 residues long. V lost 2 bases, J lost 3 bases, and 8 bases lay in between. In germline, CDR1 is GTSNPN, CDR2 SVGIG (reference sequence). In nucleotides, the CDR3 is TGTGCCTGGAGTCCGACCCTCTACGAGCAGTACTTC. This gives the protein CAWSPTLYEQYF.

A few counts support this clonotype. V gene TRBV9 combines with J gene TRBJ2-1; D might be TRBD2 (6 bases). Trimming pared 4 bases from V and 8 bases from J, leaving 19 bases between. Looked up from germline, CDR1 is SGDLS and CDR2 is YYNGEE. This CDR3 comprises 15 residues. The CDR3 sequence is CASSPQRAVRHEQFF. The DNA of the CDR3 is TGTGCCAGCAGCCCCCAGCGGGCGGTACGACATGAGCAGTTCTTC. The complete variable domain, with remaining parts taken from reference TRBV9 and TRBJ2-1, reads DSGVTQTPKHLITATGQRVTLRCSPRSGDLSVYWYQQSLDQGLQFLIQYYNGEERAKGNILERFSAQQFPDLHSELNLSSLELGDSALYFCASSPQRAVRHEQFFGPGTRLTVL.

The rearrangement joins TRBV7-2 to TRBJ1-1; D is undetermined. Germline CDR1 reads SGHTA; CDR2 reads FQGNSA. V dropped 1 base and J dropped 4 bases, with 4 bases sitting between them. The CDR3 runs 12 residues. CDR3 sequence reads: CASSLGATEAFF. Written as DNA, the CDR3 is TGTGCCAGCAGCTTAGGGGCCACTGAAGCTTTCTTT.

This clonotype appeared many times. The chain joins TRBV7-3 to TRBJ2-1; D ambiguous. In germline, CDR1 is SGHTA, CDR2 FQGTGA. This CDR3 is 14 amino acids long. The ends were cut back, 1 base at V and 7 bases at J, with 11 bases in the middle. The CDR3 DNA reads as TGTGCCAGCAGCTTAATAGGTCCCGCAAATGAGCAGTTCTTC. Translating gives CASSLIGPANEQFF.

The rearrangement links TRBV20-1 to TRBJ2-7, with 7 bases fitting TRBD1. Germline assignment: CDR1 DFQATT and CDR2 SNEGSKA (reference sequence). Losses at the gene ends were 6 bases for V and 5 bases for J; bases not matched to a gene: 13. This CDR3 contains 14 residues. The CDR3 spells CSASFGTARNEQYF. The CDR3 coding sequence is TGCAGTGCCTCCTTCGGGACAGCCCGGAACGAGCAGTACTTC.

The chain recombines TRBV4-1 with TRBJ1-6; 10 positions match TRBD1. This CDR3 has 16 residues. Looked up from germline, CDR1 is MGHRA and CDR2 is YSYEKL. With V trimmed by 0 bases and J by 8 bases, 4 bases remained unmatched. CDR3 region: CASSQETGGFHSPLHF. The CDR3 coding sequence is TGCGCCAGCAGCCAAGAGACAGGGGGCTTTCATTCACCCCTCCACTTT.

This rearrangement joins TRBV20-1 to TRBJ1-1; possibly TRBD1 for D (6 bases). Germline V lookup: CDR1 DFQATT, CDR2 SNEGSKA (reference sequence). The germline V and J ends were trimmed by 6 bases and 0 bases, with 11 bases remaining between them. There are 13 residues in the CDR3. The CDR3 sequence: CSAFDRMNTEAFF. CDR3 nucleotide sequence: TGCAGTGCCTTCGACAGGATGAACACTGAAGCTTTCTTT.

A remark on this clonotype: Germline is not matched at one junction end, which may reflect a read error. CDR3 residues: CASSLGRATEAFF. CDR3 in DNA: TGCGCCAGCAGTTTGGGGAGGGCTACTGAAGCTTTCTTT. This rearrangement joins TRBV5-1 to TRBJ1-1; no clear D. The CDR3 contains 13 residues. CDR1 is SGHRS and CDR2 is YFSETQ in the germline V gene. The full variable domain, rest sourced from reference TRBV5-1 and TRBJ1-1, is KAGVTQTPRYLIKTRGQQVTLSCSPISGHRSVSWYQQTPGQGLQFLFEYFSETQRNKGNFPGRFSGRQFSNSRSEMNVSTLELGDSALYLCASSLGRATEAFFGQGTRLTVV.

This clonotype was picked up a small number of times. The chain has TRBV6-5 and TRBJ2-7; no clear D. Per germline, CDR1 MNHEY and CDR2 SVGAGI. The CDR3 length is 13 residues. V dropped 8 bases and J dropped 3 bases, with 14 bases sitting between them. Here the CDR3 reads CASSYKINYEQYF. The DNA of the CDR3 is TGTGCCAGCTCCTATAAAATAAACTACGAGCAGTACTTC.

This clonotype was seen more than once but under ten times. This sequence joins TRBV5-1 and TRBJ2-3; D gene unclear. Deletions cut 2 bases from V and 6 bases from J, with 7 bases between. CDR1 SGHRS and CDR2 YFSETQ come from the germline V gene. The CDR3 length is 12 residues. CDR3 sequence reads: CASSFYRDTQYF. In nucleotides, the CDR3 is TGCGCCAGCAGCTTCTACCGGGATACGCAGTATTTT.

This clonotype turned up a few times. The chain recombines TRBV5-8 with TRBJ2-5, with 9 bases fitting TRBD2. Germline CDR1 reads SGHTS; CDR2 reads YDEGEE. The CDR3 is made up of 17 amino acids. The V gene end was trimmed by 6 bases and the J gene end by 2 bases; junction bases not matched to a gene: 14. As DNA, the CDR3 is TGTGCCAGCACCCCGAATGGGGGCCTAGCGGGACAAGAGACCCAGTACTTC. Translation: CASTPNGGLAGQETQYF.

This sequence joins TRBV6-1 and TRBJ2-7; tentatively, D is TRBD1 or TRBD2 (5 bases each). This CDR3 is 15 amino acids long. The V gene lost 0 bases and the J gene lost 3 bases, with 12 bases spanning the gap. Germline V CDR1 and CDR2: MNHNS, SASEGT. CDR3 region: CASSEAGPSLYEQYF. The CDR3 DNA reads TGTGCCAGCAGTGAAGCGGGACCGAGCCTCTACGAGCAGTACTTC.

This chain uses TRBV4-1 with TRBJ2-2; 9 bases align to TRBD2. Germline V CDR1 and CDR2: MGHRA, YSYEKL. The CDR3 runs to 19 residues. V was clipped by 0 bases and J by 1 base; unmatched bases: 9. For the CDR3, the DNA is TGCGCCAGCAGCCAAGATGCGGTCAGCGGGGGGCTGAACACCGGGGAGCTGTTTTTT. Amino acids: CASSQDAVSGGLNTGELFF.